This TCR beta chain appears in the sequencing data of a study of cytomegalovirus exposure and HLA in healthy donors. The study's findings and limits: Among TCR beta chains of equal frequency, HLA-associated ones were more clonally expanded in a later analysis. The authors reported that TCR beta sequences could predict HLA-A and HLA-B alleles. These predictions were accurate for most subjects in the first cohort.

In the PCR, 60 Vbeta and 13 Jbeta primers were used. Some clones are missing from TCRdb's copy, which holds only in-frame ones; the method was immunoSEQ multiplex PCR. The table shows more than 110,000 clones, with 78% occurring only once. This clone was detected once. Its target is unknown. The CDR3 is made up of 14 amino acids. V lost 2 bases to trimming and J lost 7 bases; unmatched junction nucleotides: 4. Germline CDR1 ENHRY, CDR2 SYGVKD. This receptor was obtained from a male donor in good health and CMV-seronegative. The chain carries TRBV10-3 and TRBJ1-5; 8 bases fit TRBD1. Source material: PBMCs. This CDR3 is CAISEDRGAQPQHF. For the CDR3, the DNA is TGTGCCATCAGTGAGGACAGGGGAGCCCAGCCCCAGCATTTT.